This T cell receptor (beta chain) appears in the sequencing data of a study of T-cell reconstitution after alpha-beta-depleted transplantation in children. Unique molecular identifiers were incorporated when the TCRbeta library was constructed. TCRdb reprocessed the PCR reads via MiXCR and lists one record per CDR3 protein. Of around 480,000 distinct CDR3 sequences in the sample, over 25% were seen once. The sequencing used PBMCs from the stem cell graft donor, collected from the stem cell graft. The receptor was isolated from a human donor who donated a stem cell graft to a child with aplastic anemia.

CDR3 sequence: CASSSDTESGEQYF. CDR3 nucleotide sequence: TGTGCCAGCAGCAGCGACACGGAGTCGGGGGAGCAGTACTTC. J is TRBJ2-7 and V is TRBV6-1, with TRBD2 as a possible D gene (5 bases). The CDR3 contains 14 residues. V lost 6 bases and J lost 7, with 19 bases in between. The germline CDR1 and CDR2 sequences are MNHNS and SASEGT.